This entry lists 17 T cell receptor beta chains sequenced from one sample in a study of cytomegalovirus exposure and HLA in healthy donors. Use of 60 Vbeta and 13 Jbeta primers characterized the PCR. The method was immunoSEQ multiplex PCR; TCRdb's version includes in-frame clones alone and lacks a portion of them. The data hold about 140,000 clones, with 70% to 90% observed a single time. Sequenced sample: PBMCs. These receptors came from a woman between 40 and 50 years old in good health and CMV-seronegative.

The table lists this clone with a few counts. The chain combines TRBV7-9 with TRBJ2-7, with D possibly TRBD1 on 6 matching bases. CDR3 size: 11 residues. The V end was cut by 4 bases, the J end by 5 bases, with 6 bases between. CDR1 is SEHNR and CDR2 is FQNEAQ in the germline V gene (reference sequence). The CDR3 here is CASSSGDEQYF. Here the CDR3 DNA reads TGTGCCAGCAGCTCAGGGGACGAGCAGTACTTC.

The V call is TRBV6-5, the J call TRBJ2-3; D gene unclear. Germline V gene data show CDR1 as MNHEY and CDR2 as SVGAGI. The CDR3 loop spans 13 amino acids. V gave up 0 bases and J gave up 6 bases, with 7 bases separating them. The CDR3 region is CASSYSTWDTQYF. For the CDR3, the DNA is TGTGCCAGCAGTTACTCGACTTGGGATACGCAGTATTTT.

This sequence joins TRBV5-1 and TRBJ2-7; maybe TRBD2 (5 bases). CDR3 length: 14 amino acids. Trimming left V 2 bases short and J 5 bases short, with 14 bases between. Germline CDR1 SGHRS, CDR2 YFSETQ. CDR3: CASSFSGVTNEQYF. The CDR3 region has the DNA TGCGCCAGCAGCTTTTCCGGGGTCACCAACGAGCAGTACTTC.

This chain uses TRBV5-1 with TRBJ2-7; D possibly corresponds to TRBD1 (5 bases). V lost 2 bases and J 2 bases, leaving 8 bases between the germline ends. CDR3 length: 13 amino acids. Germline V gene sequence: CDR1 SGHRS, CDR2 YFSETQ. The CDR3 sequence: CASSFGAAYEQYF. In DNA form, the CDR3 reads TGCGCCAGCAGCTTTGGGGCCGCCTACGAGCAGTACTTC.

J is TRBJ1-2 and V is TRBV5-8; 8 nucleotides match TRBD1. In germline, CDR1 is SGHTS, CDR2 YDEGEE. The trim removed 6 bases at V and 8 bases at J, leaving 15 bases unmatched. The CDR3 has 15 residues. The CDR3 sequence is CASTFFQGAVGGYTF. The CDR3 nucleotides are TGTGCCAGCACCTTTTTCCAGGGGGCCGTGGGGGGCTACACCTTC.

Here the CDR3 reads CAITPTGDTEAFF. The CDR3 nucleotides are TGTGCCATCACTCCGACAGGGGACACTGAAGCTTTCTTT. This chain uses TRBV10-3 with TRBJ1-1, with 8 positions matching TRBD1. Germline values: CDR1 ENHRY, CDR2 SYGVKD. The CDR3 runs 13 residues. The trim removed 7 bases at V and 3 bases at J, leaving 4 bases unmatched.

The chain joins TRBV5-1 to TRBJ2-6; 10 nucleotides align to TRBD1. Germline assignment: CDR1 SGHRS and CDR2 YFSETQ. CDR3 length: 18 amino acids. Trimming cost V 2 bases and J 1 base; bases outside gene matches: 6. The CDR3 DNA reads TGCGCCAGCAGCTTCGGACAGGGGGGAAGATCTGGGGCCAACGTCCTGACTTTC. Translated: CASSFGQGGRSGANVLTF.

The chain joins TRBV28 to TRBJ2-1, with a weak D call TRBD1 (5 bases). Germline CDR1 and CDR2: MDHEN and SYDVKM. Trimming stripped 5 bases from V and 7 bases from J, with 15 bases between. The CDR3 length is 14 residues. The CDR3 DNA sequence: TGTGCCAGCAGTCTAGGGGCTGGGCTAAATGAGCAGTTCTTC. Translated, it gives CASSLGAGLNEQFF.

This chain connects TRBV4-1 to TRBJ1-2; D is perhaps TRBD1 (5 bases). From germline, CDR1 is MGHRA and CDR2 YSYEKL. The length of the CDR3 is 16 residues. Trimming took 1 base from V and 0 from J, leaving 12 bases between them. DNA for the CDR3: TGCGCCAGCAGCCAAGTTTTAATAGGGGCTAACTATGGCTACACCTTC. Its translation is CASSQVLIGANYGYTF.

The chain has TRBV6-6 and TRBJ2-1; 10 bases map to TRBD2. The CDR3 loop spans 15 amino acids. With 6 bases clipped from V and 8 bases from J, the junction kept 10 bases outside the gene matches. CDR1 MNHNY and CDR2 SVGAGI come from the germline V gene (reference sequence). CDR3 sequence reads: CASSPIAGGPDEQFF. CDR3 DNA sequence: TGTGCCAGCAGCCCGATAGCGGGAGGCCCGGATGAGCAGTTCTTC.

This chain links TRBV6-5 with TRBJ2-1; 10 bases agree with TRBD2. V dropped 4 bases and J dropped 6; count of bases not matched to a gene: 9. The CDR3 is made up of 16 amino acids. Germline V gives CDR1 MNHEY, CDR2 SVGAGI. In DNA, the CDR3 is TGTGCCAGCAGTTCTTCCTTCCTAGCGGGAGTCAATGAGCAGTTCTTC. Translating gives CASSSSFLAGVNEQFF.

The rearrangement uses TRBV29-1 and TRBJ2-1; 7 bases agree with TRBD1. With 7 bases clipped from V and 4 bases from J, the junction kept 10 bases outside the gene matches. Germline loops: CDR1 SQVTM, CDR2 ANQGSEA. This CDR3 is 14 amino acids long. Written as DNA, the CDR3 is TGCAGCGCCCGAGGGGGCCGAATGTACAATGAGCAGTTCTTC. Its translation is CSARGGRMYNEQFF.

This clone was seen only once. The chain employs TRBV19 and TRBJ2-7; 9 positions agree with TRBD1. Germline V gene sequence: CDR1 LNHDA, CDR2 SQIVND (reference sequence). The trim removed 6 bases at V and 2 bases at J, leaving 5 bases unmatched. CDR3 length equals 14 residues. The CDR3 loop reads CASSDRGNPYEQYF. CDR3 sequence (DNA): TGTGCCAGTAGCGACAGGGGGAATCCCTACGAGCAGTACTTC.

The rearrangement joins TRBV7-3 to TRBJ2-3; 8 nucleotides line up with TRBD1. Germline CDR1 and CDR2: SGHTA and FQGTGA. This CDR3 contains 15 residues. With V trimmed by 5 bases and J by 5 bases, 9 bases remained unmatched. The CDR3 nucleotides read TGTGCCAGCAGCCCAGGAGCAGGGGGCATAGATACGCAGTATTTT. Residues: CASSPGAGGIDTQYF.

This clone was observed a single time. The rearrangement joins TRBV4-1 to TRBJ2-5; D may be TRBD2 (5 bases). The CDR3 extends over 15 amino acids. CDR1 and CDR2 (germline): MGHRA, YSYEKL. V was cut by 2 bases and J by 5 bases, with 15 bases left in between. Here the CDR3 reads CASSQRGESWETQYF. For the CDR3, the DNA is TGCGCCAGCAGCCAACGGGGTGAGAGTTGGGAGACCCAGTACTTC.

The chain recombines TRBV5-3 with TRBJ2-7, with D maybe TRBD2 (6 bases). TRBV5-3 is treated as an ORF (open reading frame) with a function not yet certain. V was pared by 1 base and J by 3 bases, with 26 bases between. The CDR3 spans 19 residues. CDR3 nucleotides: TGTGCCAGAAGCTTGTTTCTGGACCGGAGATCGAGCGGGTACTACGAGCAGTACTTC. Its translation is CARSLFLDRRSSGYYEQYF.

The CDR3 DNA reads as TGTGCCAGCAGCGCTACTGTGAACACTGAAGCTTTCTTT. Protein product: CASSATVNTEAFF. The J gene is TRBJ1-1, the V gene TRBV9; D unresolved. Trimming took off 3 bases at V and 0 bases at J, with 6 bases between the two ends. Germline CDR1 SGDLS, CDR2 YYNGEE. The CDR3 has 13 amino acids.